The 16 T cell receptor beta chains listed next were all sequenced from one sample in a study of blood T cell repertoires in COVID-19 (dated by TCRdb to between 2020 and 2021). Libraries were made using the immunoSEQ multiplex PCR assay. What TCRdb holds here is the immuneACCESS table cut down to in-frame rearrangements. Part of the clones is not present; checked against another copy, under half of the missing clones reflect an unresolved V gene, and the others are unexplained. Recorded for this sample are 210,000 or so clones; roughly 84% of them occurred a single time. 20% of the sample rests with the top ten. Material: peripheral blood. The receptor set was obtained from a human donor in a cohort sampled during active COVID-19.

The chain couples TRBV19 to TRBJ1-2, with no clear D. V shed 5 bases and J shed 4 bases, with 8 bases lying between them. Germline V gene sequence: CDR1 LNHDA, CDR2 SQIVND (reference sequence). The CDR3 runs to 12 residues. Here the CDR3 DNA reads TGTGCCAGTAGTCGTCGCAGCTATGGCTACACCTTC. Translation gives CASSRRSYGYTF.

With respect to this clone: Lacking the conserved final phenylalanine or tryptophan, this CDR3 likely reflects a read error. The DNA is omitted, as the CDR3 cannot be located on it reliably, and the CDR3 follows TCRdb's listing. The CDR3 reads CASSSNDAALTLRP. The chain recombines TRBV6-6 with TRBJ2-7; TRBD2 was called by the table and not checked on the DNA. Germline CDR1 reads MNHNY; CDR2 reads SVGAGI (reference sequence). The CDR3 is 14 amino acids long, termini counted.

CDR3 protein: CASSGDRGKETQYF. The CDR3 nucleotides are TGTGCCAGCAGTGGGGACAGGGGAAAAGAGACCCAGTACTTC. The chain recombines TRBV2 with TRBJ2-5; 10 bases are shared with TRBD1. V trimming: 4 bases; J trimming: 3 bases; junction bases outside the gene matches: 2. This CDR3 has 14 amino acids. In germline, CDR1 is SNHLY, CDR2 FYNNEI.

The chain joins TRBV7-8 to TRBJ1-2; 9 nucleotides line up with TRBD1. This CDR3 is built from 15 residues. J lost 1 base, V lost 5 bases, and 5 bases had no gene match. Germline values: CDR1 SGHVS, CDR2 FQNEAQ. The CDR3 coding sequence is TGTGCCAGCAGCCCCCCGGGACAGGGTAACTATGGCTACACCTTC. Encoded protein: CASSPPGQGNYGYTF. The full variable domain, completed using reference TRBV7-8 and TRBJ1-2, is GAGVSQSPRYKVAKRGQDVALRCDPISGHVSLFWYQQALGQGPEFLTYFQNEAQLDKSGLPSDRFFAERPEGSVSTLKIQRTQQEDSAVYLCASSPPGQGNYGYTFGSGTRLTVV.

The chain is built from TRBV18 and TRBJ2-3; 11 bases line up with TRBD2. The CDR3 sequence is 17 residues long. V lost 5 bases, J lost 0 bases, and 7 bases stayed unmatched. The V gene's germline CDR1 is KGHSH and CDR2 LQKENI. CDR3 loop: CASSALAGGPSTDTQYF. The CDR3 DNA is TGTGCCAGCTCAGCCCTAGCGGGGGGCCCGAGCACAGATACGCAGTATTTT.

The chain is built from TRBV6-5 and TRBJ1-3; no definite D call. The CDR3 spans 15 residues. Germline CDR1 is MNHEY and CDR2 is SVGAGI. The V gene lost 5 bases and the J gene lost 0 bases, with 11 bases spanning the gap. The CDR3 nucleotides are TGTGCCAGCAGTACTGCCATCTCCTCTGGAAACACCATATATTTT. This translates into CASSTAISSGNTIYF.

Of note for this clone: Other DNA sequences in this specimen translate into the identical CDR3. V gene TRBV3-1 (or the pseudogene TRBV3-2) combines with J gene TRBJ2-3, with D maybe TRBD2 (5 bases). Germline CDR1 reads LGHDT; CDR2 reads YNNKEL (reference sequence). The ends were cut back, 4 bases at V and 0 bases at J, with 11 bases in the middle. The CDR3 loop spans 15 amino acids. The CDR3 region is CASSPRTSSTDTQYF. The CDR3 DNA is TGTGCCAGCAGCCCAAGGACTTCTAGCACAGATACGCAGTATTTT.

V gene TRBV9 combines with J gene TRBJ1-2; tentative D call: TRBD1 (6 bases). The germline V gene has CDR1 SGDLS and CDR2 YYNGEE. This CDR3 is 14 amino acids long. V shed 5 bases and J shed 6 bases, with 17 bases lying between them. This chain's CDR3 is CASREITGLDGYTF. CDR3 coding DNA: TGTGCCAGCAGAGAGATCACAGGGCTGGATGGCTACACCTTC.

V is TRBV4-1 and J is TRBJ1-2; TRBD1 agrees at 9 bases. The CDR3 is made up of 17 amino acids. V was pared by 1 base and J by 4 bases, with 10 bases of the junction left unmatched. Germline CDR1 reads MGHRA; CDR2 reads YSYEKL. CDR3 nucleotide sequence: TGCGCCAGCAGCCAAGGTCAACAGGGGGCCCCTGTCTATGGCTACACCTTC. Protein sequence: CASSQGQQGAPVYGYTF.

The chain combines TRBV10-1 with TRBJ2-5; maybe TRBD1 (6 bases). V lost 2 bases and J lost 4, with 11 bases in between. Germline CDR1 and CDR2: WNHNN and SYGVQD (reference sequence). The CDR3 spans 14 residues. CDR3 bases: TGCGCCAGCAGTGAGAGGGGGTTGTTAGAGACCCAGTACTTC. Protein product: CASSERGLLETQYF.

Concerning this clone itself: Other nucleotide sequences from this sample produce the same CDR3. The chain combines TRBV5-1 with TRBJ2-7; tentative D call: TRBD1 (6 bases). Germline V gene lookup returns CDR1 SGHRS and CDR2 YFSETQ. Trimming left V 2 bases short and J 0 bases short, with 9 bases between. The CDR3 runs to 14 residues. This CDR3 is CASSLTGSSYEQYF. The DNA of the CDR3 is TGCGCCAGCAGCTTAACAGGGAGCTCCTACGAGCAGTACTTC.

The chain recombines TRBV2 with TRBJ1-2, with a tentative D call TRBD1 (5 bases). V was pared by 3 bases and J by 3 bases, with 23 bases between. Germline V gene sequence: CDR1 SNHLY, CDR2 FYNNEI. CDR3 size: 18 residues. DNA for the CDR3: TGTGCCAGCAGTGAGCCTAGTCAGGGATCCATCCCCCACTATGGCTACACCTTC. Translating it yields CASSEPSQGSIPHYGYTF.

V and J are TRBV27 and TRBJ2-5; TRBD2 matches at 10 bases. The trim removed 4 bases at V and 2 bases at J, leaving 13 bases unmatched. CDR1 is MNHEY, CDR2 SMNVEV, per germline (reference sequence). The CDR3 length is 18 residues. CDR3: CASSSTSGDIPFQETQYF. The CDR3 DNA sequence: TGTGCCAGCAGTTCCACTAGCGGGGACATCCCTTTTCAAGAGACCCAGTACTTC.

The DNA of the CDR3 is TGCGCCAGCTGGTCCGGCGGGAGGGGGCCAGATACGCAGTATTTT. Translating gives CASWSGGRGPDTQYF. This chain joins TRBV23-1 and TRBJ2-3; TRBD2 aligns across 9 bases. TRBV23-1 is an ORF; its function is uncertain. This CDR3 spans 15 amino acids. V lost 8 bases, J lost 4 bases, and 10 bases stayed unmatched.

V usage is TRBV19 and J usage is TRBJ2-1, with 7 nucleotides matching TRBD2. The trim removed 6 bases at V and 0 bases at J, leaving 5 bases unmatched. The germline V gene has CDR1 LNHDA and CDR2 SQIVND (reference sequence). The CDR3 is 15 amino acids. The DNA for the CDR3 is TGTGCCAGTAGGCAAGCGGGACTCTCCTACAATGAGCAGTTCTTC. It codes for CASRQAGLSYNEQFF.

CDR3 coding DNA: TGTGCCAGCAGCGGAGGAAAAGAGACCCAGTACTTC. Translation: CASSGGKETQYF. The chain carries TRBV2 and TRBJ2-5; tentatively, D is TRBD2 (5 bases). There are 12 residues in the CDR3. Deletions cut 6 bases from V and 3 bases from J, with 8 bases between. Germline-derived CDR1 and CDR2 are SNHLY and FYNNEI.